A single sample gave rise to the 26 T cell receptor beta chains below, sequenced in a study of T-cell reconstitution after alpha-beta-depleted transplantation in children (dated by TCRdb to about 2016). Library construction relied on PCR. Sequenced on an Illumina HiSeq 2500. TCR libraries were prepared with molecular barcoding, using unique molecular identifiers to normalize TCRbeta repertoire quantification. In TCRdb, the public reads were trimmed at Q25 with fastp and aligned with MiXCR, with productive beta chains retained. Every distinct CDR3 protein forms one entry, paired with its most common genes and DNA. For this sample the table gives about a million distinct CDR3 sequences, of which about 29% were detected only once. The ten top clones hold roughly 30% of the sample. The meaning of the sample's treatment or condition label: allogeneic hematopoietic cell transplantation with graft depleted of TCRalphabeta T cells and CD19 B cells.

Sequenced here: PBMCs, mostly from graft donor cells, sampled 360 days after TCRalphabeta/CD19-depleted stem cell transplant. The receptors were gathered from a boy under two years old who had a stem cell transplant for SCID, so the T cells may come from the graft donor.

The CDR3, as DNA: TGCAGTGCTAGAGATTCCGGAGGTAACACAGATACGCAGTATTTT. Residues: CSARDSGGNTDTQYF. This chain connects TRBV20-1 to TRBJ2-3; perhaps TRBD2 as D (5 bases). Germline CDR1 is DFQATT and CDR2 is SNEGSKA (reference sequence). The CDR3 contains 15 residues. Trimming took 0 bases from V and 2 from J, leaving 12 bases between them.

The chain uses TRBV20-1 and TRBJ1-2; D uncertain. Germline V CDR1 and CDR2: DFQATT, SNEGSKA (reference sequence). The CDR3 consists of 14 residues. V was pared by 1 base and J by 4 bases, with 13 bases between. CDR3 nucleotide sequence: TGCAGTGCTAGAGGGCTATCGGGTGGCTATGGCTACACCTTC. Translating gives CSARGLSGGYGYTF.

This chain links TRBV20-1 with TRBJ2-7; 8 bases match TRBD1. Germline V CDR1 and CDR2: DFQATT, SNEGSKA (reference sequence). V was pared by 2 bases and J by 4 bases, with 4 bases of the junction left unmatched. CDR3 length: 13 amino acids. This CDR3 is CSARWTGRYEQYF. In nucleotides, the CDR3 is TGCAGTGCTAGATGGACAGGGAGGTACGAGCAGTACTTC.

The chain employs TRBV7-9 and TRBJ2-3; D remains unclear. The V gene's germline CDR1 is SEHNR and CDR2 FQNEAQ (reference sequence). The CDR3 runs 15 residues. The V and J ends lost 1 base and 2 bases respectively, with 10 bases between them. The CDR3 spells CASSLEASTTDTQYF. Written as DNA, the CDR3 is TGTGCCAGCAGCTTAGAGGCTAGTACCACAGATACGCAGTATTTT.

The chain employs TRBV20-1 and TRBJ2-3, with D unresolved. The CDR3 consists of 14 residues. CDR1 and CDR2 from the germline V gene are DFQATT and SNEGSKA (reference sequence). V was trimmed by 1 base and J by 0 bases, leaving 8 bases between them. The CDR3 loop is CSARVGSSTDTQYF. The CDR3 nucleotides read TGCAGTGCTAGAGTGGGGTCTAGCACAGATACGCAGTATTTT.

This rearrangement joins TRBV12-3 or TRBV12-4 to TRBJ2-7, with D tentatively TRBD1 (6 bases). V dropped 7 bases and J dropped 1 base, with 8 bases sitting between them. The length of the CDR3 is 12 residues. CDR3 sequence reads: CASTGQSYEQYF. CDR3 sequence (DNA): TGTGCCAGCACAGGACAGTCCTACGAGCAGTACTTC.

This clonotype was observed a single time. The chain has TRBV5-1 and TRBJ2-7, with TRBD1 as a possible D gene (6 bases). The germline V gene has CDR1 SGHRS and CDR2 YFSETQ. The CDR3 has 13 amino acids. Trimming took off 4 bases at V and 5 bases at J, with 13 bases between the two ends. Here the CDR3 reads CASSALPGDEQYF. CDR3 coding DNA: TGCGCCAGCAGCGCCCTACCAGGGGACGAGCAGTACTTC.

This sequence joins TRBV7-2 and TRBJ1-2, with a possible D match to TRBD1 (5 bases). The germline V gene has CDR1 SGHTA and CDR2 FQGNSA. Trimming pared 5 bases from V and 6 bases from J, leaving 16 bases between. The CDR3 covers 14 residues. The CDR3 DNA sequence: TGTGCCAGCAGCCCTTCGGTTGGGACGAATGGCTACACCTTC. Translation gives CASSPSVGTNGYTF.

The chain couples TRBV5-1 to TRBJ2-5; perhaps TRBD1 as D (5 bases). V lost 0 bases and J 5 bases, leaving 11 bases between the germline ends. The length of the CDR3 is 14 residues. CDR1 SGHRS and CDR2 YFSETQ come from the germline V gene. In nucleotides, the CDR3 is TGCGCCAGCAGCTTGGGGACAAAGAAGGAGACCCAGTACTTC. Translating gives CASSLGTKKETQYF.

The CDR3 loop is CATSREAPYEQYF. The CDR3 DNA is TGTGCCACCAGCAGAGAAGCGCCCTACGAGCAGTACTTC. The chain has TRBV15 and TRBJ2-7; no reliable D call. This CDR3 has 13 residues. V was clipped by 0 bases and J by 2 bases, with 5 bases between them. Germline V gene data show CDR1 as LNHNV and CDR2 as YYDKDF (reference sequence). Full variable domain (missing parts from reference TRBV15 and TRBJ2-7): DAMVIQNPRYQVTQFGKPVTLSCSQTLNHNVMYWYQQKSSQAPKLLFHYYDKDFNNEADTPDNFQSRRPNTSFCFLDIRSPGLGDTAMYLCATSREAPYEQYFGPGTRLTVT.

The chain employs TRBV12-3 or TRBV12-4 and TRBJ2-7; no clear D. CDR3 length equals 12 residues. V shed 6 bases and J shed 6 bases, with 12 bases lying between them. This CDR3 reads CASSDRYLEQYF. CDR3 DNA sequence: TGTGCCAGCAGCGACCGGTACCTCGAGCAGTACTTC.

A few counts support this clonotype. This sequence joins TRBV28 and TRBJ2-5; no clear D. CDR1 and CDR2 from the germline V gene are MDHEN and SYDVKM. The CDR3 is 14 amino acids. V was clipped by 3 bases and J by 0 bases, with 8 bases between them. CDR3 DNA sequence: TGTGCCAGCAGTTTCATGGGGAACCAAGAGACCCAGTACTTC. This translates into CASSFMGNQETQYF.

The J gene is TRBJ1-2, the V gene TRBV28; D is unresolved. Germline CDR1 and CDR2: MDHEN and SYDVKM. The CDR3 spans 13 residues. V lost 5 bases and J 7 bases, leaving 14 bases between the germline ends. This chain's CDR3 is CASSRNWEGGYTF. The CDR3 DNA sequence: TGTGCCAGCAGTCGAAATTGGGAGGGTGGCTACACCTTC.

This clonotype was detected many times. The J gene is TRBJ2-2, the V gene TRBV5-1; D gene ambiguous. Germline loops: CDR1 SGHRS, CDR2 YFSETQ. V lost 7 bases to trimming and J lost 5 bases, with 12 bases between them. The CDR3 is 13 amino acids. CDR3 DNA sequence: TGCGCCAGCCAACTCCGGAAAACCGGGGAGCTGTTTTTT. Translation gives CASQLRKTGELFF.

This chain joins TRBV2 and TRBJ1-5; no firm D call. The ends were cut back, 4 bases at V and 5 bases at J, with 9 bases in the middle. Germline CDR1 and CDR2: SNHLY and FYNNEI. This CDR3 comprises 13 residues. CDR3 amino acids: CASSGFLDQPQHF. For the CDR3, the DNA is TGTGCCAGCAGTGGTTTCCTGGATCAGCCCCAGCATTTT.

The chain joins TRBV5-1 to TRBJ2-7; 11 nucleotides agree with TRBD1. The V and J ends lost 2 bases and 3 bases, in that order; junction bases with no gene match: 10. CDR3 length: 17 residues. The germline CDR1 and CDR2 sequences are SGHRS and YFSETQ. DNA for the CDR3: TGCGCCAGCAGCTTCGGTCTCGGGACAGGGGGAATCTACGAGCAGTACTTC. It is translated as CASSFGLGTGGIYEQYF.

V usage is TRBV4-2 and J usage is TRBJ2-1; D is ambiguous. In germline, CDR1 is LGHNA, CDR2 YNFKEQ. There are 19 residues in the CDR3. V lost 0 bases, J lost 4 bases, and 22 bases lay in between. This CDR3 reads CASSQDLGRSEVRYNEQFF. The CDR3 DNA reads TGTGCCAGCAGCCAAGATTTGGGCAGATCCGAGGTCCGGTACAATGAGCAGTTCTTC.

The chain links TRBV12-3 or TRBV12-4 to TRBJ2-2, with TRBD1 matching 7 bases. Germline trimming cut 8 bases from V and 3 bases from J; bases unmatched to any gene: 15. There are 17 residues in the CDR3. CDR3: CASGELGQKGHTGELFF. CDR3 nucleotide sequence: TGTGCCAGCGGAGAACTGGGACAGAAAGGCCACACCGGGGAGCTGTTTTTT.

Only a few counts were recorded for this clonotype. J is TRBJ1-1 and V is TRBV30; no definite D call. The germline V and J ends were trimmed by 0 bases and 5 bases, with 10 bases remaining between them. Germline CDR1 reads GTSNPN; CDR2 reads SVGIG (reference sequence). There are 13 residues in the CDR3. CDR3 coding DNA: TGTGCCTGGAGTGTACTTCTGGCGACTGAAGCTTTCTTT. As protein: CAWSVLLATEAFF. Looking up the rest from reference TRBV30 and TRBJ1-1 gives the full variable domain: SQTIHQWPATLVQPVGSPLSLECTVEGTSNPNLYWYRQAAGRGLQLLFYSVGIGQISSEVPQNLSASRPQDRQFILSSKKLLLSDSGFYLCAWSVLLATEAFFGQGTRLTVV.

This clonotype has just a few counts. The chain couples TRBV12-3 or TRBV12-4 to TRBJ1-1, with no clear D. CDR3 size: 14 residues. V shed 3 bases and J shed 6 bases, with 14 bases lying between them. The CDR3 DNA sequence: TGTGCCAGCAGTTTGAGCGGTCAGGCCGCTGAAGCTTTCTTT. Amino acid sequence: CASSLSGQAAEAFF.

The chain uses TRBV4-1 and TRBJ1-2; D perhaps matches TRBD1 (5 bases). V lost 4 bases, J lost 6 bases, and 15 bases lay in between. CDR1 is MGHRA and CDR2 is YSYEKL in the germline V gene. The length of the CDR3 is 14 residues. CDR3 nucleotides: TGCGCCAGCAGCCGCGAAGGAAGGGGCAATGGCTACACCTTC. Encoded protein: CASSREGRGNGYTF.

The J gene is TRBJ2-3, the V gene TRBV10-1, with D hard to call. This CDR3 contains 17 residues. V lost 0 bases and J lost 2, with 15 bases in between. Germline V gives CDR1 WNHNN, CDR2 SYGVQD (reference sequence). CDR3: CASSESVTQRPTDTQYF. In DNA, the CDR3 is TGCGCCAGCAGTGAGTCTGTCACTCAAAGACCCACAGATACGCAGTATTTT.

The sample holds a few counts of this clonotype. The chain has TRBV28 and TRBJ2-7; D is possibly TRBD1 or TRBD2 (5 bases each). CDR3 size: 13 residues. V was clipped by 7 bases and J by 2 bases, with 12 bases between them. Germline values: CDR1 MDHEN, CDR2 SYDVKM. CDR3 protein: CASNPSRAYEQYF. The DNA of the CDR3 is TGTGCCAGCAACCCTAGCAGGGCCTACGAGCAGTACTTC.

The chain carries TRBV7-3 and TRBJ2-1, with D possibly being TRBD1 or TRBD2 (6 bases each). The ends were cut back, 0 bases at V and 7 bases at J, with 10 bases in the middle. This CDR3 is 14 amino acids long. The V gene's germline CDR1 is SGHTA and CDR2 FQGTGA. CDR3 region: CASSLTGGLNEQFF. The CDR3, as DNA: TGTGCCAGCAGCTTAACTGGGGGGCTGAATGAGCAGTTCTTC.

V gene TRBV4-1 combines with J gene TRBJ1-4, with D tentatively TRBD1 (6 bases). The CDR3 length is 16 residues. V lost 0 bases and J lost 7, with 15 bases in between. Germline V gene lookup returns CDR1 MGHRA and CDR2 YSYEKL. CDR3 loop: CASSQDTGAVGEKLFF. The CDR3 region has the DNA TGCGCCAGCAGCCAAGACACGGGGGCAGTTGGTGAAAAACTGTTTTTT.

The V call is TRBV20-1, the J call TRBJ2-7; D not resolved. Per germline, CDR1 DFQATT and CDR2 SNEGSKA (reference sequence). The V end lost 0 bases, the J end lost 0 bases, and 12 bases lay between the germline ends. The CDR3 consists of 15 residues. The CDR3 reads CSARDHRKSSYEQYF. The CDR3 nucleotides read TGCAGTGCTAGAGATCATCGCAAGAGCTCCTACGAGCAGTACTTC.